The text below deals with one T cell receptor (beta chain). Its specificity is unknown. Produced via immunoSEQ multiplex PCR; TCRdb's table is partial and in-frame only. Of roughly 150,000 clones listed, approximately 96% are singletons. This sample is part of a study of cytomegalovirus exposure and HLA in healthy donors. The length of the CDR3 is 15 residues. CDR1 MNHEY and CDR2 SVGAGI come from the germline V gene. V was pared by 6 bases and J by 6 bases, with 21 bases between. Whole-study findings and limits: Reports indicated that the classifier achieved high specificity and sensitivity in diagnosing cytomegalovirus status.

The specimen sequenced was PBMCs. This chain connects TRBV6-5 to TRBJ2-7; a possible D gene is TRBD2 (6 bases). This TCR was recovered from a woman aged 18-29 years in good health and CMV-seronegative. CDR3: CASRDPSAAGGEQYF. CDR3 in DNA: TGTGCCAGCAGGGACCCTAGCGCTGCTGGGGGCGAGCAGTACTTC.